This T cell receptor (beta chain) comes out of a study of blood T cell repertoires in COVID-19. In the study overall: Samples of COVID-19 (acute and convalescent) were obtained from the United States, Italy and Spain. Sources were T cells, B-cell-depleted T cells, or PBMCs; the material itself was cDNA or gDNA.

Per the original data handling: How many nucleated cells were present was estimated from reference gene primer amplification. Repertoires were generated with immunoSEQ multiplex PCR, while TCRdb's copy carries only in-frame clones and drops some. Clonal size and the V and J genes are those of that table, whereas D and trimming came from the DNA. Of 200,000 to 300,000 clones in the sample, 80% to 90% were seen once. The V end lost 0 bases, the J end lost 1 base, and 18 bases lay between the germline ends. The CDR3 is made up of 18 amino acids. Per germline, CDR1 MGHRA and CDR2 YSYEKL. The TCR originated in a man aged 50-60 years with acute or convalescent COVID-19. The chain joins TRBV4-1 to TRBJ1-1; the D gene is possibly TRBD1 (5 bases). The sequencing input was peripheral blood. CDR3 nucleotides: TGCGCCAGCAGCCAAGACCCCCTGGCGGGGGTATCGAACACTGAAGCTTTCTTT. Amino acid sequence: CASSQDPLAGVSNTEAFF.